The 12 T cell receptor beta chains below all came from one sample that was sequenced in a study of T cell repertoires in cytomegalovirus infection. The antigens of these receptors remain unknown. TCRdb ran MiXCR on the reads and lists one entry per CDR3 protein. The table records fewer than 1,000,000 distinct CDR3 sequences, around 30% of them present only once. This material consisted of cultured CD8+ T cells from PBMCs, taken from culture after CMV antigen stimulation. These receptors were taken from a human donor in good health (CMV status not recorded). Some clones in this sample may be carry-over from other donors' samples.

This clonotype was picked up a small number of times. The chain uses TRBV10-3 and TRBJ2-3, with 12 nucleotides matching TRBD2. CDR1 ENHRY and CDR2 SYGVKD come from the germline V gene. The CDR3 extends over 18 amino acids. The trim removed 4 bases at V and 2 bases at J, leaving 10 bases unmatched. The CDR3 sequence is CAISGPGLAGDTTDTQYF. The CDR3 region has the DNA TGTGCCATCAGTGGTCCGGGACTAGCGGGTGATACCACAGATACGCAGTATTTT.

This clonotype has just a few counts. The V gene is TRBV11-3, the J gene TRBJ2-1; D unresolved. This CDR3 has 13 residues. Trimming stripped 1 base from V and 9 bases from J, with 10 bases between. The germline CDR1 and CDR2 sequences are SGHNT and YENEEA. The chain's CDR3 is CASSLGRSIEQFF. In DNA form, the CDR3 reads TGTGCCAGCAGCTTAGGCCGTTCGATTGAGCAGTTCTTC. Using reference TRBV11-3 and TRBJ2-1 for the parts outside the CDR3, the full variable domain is EAGVVQSPRYKIIEKKQPVAFWCNPISGHNTLYWYLQNLGQGPELLIRYENEEAVDDSQLPKDRFSAERLKGVDSTLKIQPAELGDSAVYLCASSLGRSIEQFFGPGTRLTVL.

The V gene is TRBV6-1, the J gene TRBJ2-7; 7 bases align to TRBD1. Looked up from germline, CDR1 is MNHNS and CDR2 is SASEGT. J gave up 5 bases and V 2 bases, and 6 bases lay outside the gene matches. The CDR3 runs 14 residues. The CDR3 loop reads CASSERQGLDEQYV. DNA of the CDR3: TGTGCCAGCAGTGAACGACAGGGCTTGGACGAGCAGTACGTC.

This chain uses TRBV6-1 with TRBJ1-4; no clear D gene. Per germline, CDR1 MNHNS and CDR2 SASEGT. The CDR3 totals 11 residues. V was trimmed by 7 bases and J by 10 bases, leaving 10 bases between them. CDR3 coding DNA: TGTGCCAGCAATTCGGGAACAAAACTGTTTTTT. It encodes CASNSGTKLFF.

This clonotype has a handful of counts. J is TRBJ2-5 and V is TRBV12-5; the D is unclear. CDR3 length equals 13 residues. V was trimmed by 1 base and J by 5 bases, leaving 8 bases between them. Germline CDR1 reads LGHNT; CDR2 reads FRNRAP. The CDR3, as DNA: TGTGCTAGTGGTTTGGGTTTGTCGGAGACCCAGTACTTC. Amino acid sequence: CASGLGLSETQYF.

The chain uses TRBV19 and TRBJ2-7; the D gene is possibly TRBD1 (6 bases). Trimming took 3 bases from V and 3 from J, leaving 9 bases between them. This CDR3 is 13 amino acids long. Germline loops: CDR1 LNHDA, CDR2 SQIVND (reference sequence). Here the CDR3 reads CASSIGTNYEQYF. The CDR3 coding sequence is TGTGCCAGTAGTATCGGGACAAACTACGAGCAGTACTTC.

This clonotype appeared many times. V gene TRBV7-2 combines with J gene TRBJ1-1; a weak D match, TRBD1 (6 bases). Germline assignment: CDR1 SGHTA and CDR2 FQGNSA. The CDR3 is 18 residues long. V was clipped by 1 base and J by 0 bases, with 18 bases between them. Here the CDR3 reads CASSLVWEGGAMNTEAFF. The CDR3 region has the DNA TGTGCCAGCAGCTTAGTCTGGGAAGGGGGTGCGATGAACACTGAAGCTTTCTTT.

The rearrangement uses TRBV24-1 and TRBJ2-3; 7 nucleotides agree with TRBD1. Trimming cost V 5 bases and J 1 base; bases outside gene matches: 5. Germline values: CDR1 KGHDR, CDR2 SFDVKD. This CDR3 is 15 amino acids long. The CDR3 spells CATSGGGWGTDTQYF. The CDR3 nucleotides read TGTGCCACCAGTGGAGGGGGCTGGGGCACAGATACGCAGTATTTT.

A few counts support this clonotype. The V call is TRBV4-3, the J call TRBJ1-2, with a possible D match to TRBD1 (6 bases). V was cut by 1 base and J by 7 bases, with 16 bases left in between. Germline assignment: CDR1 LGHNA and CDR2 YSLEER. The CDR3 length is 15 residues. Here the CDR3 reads CASSQVRTGIVGYTF. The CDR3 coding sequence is TGCGCCAGCAGCCAAGTTCGTACAGGGATAGTTGGCTACACCTTC.

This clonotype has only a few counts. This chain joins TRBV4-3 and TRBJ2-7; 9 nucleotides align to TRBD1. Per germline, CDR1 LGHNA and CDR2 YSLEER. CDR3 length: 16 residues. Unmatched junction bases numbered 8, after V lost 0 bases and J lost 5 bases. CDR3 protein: CASSQEPGQGGNEQYF. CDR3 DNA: TGCGCCAGCAGCCAAGAACCGGGACAGGGAGGGAACGAGCAGTACTTC.

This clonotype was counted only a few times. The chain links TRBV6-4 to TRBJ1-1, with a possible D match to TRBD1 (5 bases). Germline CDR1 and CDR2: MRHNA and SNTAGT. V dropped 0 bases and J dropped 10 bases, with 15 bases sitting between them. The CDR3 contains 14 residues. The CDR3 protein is CASSDSKSLRGAFF. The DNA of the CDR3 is TGTGCCAGCAGTGACTCGAAGTCACTTAGGGGAGCTTTCTTT.

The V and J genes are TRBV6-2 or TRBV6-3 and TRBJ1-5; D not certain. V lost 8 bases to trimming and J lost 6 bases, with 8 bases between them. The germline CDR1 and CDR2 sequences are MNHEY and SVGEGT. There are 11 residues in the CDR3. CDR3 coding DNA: TGTGCCAGCGGGCAGAGTCAGCCCCAGCATTTT. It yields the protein CASGQSQPQHF.